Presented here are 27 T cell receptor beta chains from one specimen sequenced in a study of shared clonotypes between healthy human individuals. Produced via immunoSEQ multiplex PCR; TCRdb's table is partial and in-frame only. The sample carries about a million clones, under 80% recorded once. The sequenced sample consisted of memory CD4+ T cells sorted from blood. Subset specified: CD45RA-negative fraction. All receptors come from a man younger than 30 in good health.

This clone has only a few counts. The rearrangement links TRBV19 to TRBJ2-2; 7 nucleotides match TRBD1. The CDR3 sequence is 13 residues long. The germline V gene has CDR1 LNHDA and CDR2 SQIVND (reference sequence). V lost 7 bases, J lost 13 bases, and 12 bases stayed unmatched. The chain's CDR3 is CASNPPKGGGLFF. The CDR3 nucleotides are TGTGCCAGTAACCCACCGAAAGGGGGCGGGCTGTTTTTT.

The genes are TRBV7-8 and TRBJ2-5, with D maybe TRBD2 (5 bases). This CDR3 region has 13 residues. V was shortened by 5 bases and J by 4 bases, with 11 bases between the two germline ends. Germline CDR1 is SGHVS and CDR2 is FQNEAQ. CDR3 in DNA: TGTGCCAGCAGCCAGGATGCGGGAGAGACCCAGTACTTC. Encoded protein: CASSQDAGETQYF.

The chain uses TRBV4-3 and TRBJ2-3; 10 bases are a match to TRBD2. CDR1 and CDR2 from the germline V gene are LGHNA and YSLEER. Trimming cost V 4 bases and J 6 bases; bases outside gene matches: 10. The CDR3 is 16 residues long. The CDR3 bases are TGCGCCAGCAGCCCAGATGGTAGCGGGAGGTGGGATACGCAGTATTTT. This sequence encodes CASSPDGSGRWDTQYF.

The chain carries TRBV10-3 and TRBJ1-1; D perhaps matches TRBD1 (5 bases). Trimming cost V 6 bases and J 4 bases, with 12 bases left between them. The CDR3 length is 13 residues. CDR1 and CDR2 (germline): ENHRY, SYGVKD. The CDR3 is CAIRGVYSTEAFF. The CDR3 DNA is TGTGCCATCAGAGGGGTTTACTCCACTGAAGCTTTCTTT.

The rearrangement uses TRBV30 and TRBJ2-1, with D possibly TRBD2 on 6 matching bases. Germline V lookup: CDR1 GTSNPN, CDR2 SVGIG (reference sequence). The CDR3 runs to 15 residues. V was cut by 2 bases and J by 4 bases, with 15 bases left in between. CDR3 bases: TGTGCCTGGAGTTTTGTAAGCGGGTTTTACAATGAGCAGTTCTTC. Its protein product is CAWSFVSGFYNEQFF.

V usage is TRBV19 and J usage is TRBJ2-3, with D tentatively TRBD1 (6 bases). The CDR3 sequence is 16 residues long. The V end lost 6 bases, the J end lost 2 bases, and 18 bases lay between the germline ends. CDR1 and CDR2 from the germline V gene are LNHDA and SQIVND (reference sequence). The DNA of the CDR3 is TGTGCCAGTAGCCTCGGACAGACCGATTTCACAGATACGCAGTATTTT. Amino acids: CASSLGQTDFTDTQYF.

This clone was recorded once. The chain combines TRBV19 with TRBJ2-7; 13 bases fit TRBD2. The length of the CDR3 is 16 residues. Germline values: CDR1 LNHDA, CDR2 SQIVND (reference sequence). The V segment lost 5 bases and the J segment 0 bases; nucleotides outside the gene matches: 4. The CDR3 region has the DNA TGTGCCAGTAGTTCGACTAGCGGGGGGTCCTCCTACGAGCAGTACTTC. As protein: CASSSTSGGSSYEQYF.

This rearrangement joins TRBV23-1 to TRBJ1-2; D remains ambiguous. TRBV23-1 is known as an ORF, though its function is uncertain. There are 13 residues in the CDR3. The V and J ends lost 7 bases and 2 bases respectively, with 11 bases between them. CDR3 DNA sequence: TGCGCCAGCATGTTCGGGTTAAACTATGGCTACACCTTC. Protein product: CASMFGLNYGYTF.

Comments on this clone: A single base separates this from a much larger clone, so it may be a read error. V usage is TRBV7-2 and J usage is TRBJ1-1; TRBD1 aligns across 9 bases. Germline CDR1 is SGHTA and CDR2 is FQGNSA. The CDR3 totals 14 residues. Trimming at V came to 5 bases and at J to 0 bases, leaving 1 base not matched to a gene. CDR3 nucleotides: TGTGCCAGCAGCCGGGACAGGGTGAACACTGAAGCTTTCTTT. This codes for CASSRDRVNTEAFF. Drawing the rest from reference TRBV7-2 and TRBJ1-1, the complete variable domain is GAGVSQSPSNKVTEKGKDVELRCDPISGHTALYWYRQSLGQGLEFLIYFQGNSAPDKSGLPSDRFSAERTGGSVSTLTIQRTQQEDSAVYLCASSRDRVNTEAFFGQGTRLTVV.

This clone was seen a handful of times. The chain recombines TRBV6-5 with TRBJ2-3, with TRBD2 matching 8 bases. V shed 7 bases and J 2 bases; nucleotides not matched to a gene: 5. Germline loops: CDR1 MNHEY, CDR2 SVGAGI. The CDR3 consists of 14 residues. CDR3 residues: CASTRGGLTDTQYF. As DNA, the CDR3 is TGTGCCAGCACCCGGGGGGGACTCACAGATACGCAGTATTTT.

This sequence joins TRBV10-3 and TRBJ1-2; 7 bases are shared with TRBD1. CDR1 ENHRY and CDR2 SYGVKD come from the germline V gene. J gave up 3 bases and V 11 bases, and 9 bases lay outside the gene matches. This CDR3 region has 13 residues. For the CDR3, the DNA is TGTGCCGTGACGACAGGGAAGGACTATGGCTACACCTTC. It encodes CAVTTGKDYGYTF.

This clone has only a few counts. The CDR3: CASSPPPGQKTWRDTGELFF. Here the CDR3 DNA reads TGTGCCAGCTCACCGCCTCCGGGACAGAAAACGTGGAGAGACACCGGGGAGCTGTTTTTT. The rearrangement joins TRBV18 to TRBJ2-2; 7 positions agree with TRBD1. The junction had 19 bases not matched to a gene; V was cut back by 3 bases and J by 3 bases. The CDR3 runs 20 residues. CDR1 is KGHSH, CDR2 LQKENI, per germline.

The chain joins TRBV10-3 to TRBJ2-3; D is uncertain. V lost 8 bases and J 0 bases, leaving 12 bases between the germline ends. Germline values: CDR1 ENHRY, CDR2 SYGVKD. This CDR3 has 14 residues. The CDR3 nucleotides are TGTGCCATCGGCAGTCAGACTAGCACAGATACGCAGTATTTT. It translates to CAIGSQTSTDTQYF.

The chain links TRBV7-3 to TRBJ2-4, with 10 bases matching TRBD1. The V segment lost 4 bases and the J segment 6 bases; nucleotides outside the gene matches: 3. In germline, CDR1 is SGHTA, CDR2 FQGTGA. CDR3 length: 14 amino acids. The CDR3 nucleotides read TGTGCCAGCAGCTCGGGACAGGGGTTAAACATTCAGTACTTC. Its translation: CASSSGQGLNIQYF.

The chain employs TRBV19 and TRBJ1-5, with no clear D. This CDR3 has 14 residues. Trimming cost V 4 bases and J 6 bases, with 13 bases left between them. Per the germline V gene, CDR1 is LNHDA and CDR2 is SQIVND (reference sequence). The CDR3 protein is CASSKRTLSQPQHF. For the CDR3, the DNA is TGTGCCAGTAGTAAGAGGACCCTAAGTCAGCCCCAGCATTTT.

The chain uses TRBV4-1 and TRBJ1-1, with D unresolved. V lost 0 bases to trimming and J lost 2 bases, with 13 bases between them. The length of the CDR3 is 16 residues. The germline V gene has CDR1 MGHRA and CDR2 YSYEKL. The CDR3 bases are TGCGCCAGCAGCCAAGATTGGGAAGGGTTTAACACTGAAGCTTTCTTT. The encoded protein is CASSQDWEGFNTEAFF.

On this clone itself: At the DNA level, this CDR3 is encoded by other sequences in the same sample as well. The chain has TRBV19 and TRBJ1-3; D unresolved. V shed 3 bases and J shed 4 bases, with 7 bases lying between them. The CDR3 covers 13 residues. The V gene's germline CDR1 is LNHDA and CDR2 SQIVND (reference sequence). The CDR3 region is CASSISSGNTIYF. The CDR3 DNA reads TGTGCCAGTAGTATCTCATCAGGAAACACCATATATTTT.

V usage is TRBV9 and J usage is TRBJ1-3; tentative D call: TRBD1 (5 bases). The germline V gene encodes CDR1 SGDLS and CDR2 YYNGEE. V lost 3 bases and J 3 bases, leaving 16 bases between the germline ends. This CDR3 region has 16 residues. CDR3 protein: CASSAIPSGFGNTIYF. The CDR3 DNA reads TGTGCCAGCAGCGCCATCCCGTCAGGGTTTGGAAACACCATATATTTT.

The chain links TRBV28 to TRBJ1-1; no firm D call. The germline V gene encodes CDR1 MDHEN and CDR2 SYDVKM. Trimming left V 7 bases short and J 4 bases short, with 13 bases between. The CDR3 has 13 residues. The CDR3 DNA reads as TGTGCCAGCACCAAAATGGGGTCCACTGAAGCTTTCTTT. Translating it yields CASTKMGSTEAFF.

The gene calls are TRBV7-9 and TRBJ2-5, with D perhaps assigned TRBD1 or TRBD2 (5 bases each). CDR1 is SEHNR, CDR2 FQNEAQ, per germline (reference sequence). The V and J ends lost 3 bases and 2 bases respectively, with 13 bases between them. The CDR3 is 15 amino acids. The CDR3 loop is CASSFDGTAQETQYF. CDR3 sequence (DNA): TGTGCCAGCAGCTTTGACGGGACGGCTCAAGAGACCCAGTACTTC.

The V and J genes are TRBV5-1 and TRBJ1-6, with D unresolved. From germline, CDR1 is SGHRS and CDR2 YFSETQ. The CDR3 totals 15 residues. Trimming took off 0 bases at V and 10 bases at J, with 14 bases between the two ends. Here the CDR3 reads CASSLDSRPGSPLHF. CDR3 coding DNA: TGCGCCAGCAGCTTGGATAGCCGTCCCGGGTCACCCCTCCACTTT.

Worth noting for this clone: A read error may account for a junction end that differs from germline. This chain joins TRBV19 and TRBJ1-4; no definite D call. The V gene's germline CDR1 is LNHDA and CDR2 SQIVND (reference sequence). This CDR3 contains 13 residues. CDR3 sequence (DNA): TGTGCCAGCAAACCGCCGCTTAATGAAAAACTGGTTTTT. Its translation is CASKPPLNEKLVF.

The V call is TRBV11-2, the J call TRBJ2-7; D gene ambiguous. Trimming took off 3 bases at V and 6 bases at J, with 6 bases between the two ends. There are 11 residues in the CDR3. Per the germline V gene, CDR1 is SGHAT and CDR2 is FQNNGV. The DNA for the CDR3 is TGTGCCAGCAGCTTTAATCTCGAGCAGTACTTC. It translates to CASSFNLEQYF.

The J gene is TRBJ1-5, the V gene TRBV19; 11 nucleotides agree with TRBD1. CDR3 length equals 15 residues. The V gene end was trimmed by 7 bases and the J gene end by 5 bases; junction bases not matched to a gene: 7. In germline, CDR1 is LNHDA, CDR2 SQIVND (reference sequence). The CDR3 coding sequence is TGTGCCAGTAATAAGGACAGGGGGCGAGATCAGCCCCAGCATTTT. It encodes CASNKDRGRDQPQHF.

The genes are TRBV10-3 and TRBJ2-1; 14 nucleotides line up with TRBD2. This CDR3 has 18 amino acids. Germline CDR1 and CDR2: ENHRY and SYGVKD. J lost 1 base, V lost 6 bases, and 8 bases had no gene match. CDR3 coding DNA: TGTGCCATCAGGCCCGGGACTAGCGGGGGATCGTCCTACAATGAGCAGTTCTTC. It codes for CAIRPGTSGGSSYNEQFF.

The CDR3 nucleotides read TGTGCCAGCAGCCTATCCGGGACTAGCTCTCACGAGCAGTACTTC. Residues: CASSLSGTSSHEQYF. This chain connects TRBV2 to TRBJ2-7; TRBD2 aligns across 9 bases. The length of the CDR3 is 15 residues. The germline V gene encodes CDR1 SNHLY and CDR2 FYNNEI. J lost 5 bases, V lost 6 bases, and 11 bases had no gene match.

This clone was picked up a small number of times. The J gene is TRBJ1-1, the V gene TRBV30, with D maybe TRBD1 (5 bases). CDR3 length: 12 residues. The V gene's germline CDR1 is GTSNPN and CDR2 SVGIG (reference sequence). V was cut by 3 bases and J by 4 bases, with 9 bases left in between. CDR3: CAWSRQITEAFF. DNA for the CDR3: TGTGCCTGGAGCCGACAGATCACTGAAGCTTTCTTT.